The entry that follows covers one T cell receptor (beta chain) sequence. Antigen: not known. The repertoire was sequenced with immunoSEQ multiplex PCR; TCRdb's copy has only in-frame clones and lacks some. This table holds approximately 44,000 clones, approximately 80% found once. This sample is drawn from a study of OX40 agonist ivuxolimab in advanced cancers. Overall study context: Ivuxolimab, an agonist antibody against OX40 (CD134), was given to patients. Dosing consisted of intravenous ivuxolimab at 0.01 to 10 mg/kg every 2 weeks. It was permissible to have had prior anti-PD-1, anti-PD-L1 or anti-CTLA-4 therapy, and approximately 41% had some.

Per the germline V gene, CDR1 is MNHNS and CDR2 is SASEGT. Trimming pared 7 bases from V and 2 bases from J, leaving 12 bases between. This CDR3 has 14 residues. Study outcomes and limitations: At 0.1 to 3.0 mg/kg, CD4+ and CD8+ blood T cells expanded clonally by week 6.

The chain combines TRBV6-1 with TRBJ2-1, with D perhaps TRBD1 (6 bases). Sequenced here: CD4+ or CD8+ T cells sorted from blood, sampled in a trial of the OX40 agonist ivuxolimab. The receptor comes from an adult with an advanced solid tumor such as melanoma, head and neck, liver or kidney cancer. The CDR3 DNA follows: TGTGCCAGCACCCGACAGGATACCTACAATGAGCAGTTCTTC. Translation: CASTRQDTYNEQFF.